The clone carrying this T cell receptor (beta chain) was recorded many times. These data come from a study of T cells after yellow fever vaccination. Trimming removed 4 bases at V and 2 bases at J, with 9 bases between. CDR1 and CDR2 from the germline V gene are SGHRS and YFSETQ. The CDR3 spans 13 residues. TCRdb re-analysed the 5' RACE reads in MiXCR, keeping a single row per CDR3 protein. The repertoire holds about 180,000 distinct CDR3 sequences, with roughly 6.2% as singletons. This chain joins TRBV5-1 and TRBJ2-5, with D possibly being TRBD1 or TRBD2 (5 bases each). This receptor was identified in a man between 18 and 29 years old who received the YFV17D yellow fever vaccine. The material was CD4+ T cells sorted from PBMCs, obtained on the day of the first yellow fever vaccination. The CDR3 is CASSVGPQETQYF. The DNA of the CDR3 is TGCGCCAGCAGCGTGGGACCGCAAGAGACCCAGTACTTC.